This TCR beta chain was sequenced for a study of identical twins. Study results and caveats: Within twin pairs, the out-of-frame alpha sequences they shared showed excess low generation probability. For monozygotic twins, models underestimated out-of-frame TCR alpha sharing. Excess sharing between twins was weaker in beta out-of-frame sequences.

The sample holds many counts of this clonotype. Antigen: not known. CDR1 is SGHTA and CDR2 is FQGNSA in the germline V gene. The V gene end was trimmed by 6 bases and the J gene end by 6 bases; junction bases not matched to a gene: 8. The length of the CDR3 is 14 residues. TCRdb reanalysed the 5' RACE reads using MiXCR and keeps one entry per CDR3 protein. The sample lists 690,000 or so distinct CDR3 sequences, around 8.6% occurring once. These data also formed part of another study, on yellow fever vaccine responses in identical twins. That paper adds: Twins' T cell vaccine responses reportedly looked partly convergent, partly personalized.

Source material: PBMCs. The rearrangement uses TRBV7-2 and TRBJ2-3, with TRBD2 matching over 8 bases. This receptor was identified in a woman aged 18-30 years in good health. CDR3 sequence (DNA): TGTGCCAGCAGTTTCGGGGGGGCCGGGGATACGCAGTATTTT. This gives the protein CASSFGGAGDTQYF.